Described below is a single TCR beta chain sequence and its context. The data originate from a study of shared clonotypes between healthy human individuals. CD8 cells classed as naive were CD45RO-negative and positively selected for CCR7, excluding terminally differentiated effector memory CD45RA+ cells. Free of recent acute infections or vaccinations, the donors were healthy HIV-negative adults. Germline values: CDR1 SGHRS, CDR2 YFSETQ. V lost 0 bases to trimming and J lost 4 bases; unmatched junction nucleotides: 8. The length of the CDR3 is 16 residues. Researchers divided each subset's genomic DNA evenly across several immunoSEQ plates. Profiling relied on immunoSEQ multiplex PCR, and the TCRdb table lists in-frame clones only, not all of them. The table shows nearly 2 million clones, with approximately 94% occurring only once.

The genes are TRBV5-1 and TRBJ2-7, with TRBD1 identical over 9 bases. The specimen was naive CD8+ T cells sorted from blood. This TCR derives from a man between 18 and 35 years old in good health. The DNA for the CDR3 is TGCGCCAGCAGCTTGGCCGTGACAGGGGGATCATACGAGCAGTACTTC. Amino acid sequence: CASSLAVTGGSYEQYF.